This T cell receptor beta chain was sequenced during a study of regulatory T cells in long-lasting Graves disease. CDR3 regions were amplified by Arm-PCR using iRepertoire HTBI primers to build TCR beta libraries. TCRdb independently ran MiXCR on the multiplex PCR reads; one entry per CDR3 protein. The data contain 350,000 to 550,000 distinct CDR3 sequences, just under 15% of them singletons. Time point meaning: newly diagnosed GD, antithyroid drugs for less than 3 months. PBMC-derived RNA was used for the TCR library. This sample was shared with a second study, whose subject was T cells in Graves' hyperthyroidism and ophthalmopathy.

This receptor was identified in a woman aged 25-40 years with Graves disease. This sample comprised peripheral blood mononuclear cells (PBMCs), obtained at new diagnosis, from a patient treated with antithyroid drugs.

CDR3 nucleotides: TGTGCCAGCAGCCCGGGCCTTGGGGCAGGGGGATCACCCCTCCACTTT. Protein product: CASSPGLGAGGSPLHF. This rearrangement joins TRBV13 to TRBJ1-6; 7 bases are shared with TRBD1. The V and J ends lost 5 bases and 10 bases, in that order; junction bases with no gene match: 14. Germline CDR1 and CDR2: PRHDT and FYEKMQ (reference sequence). The CDR3 has 16 amino acids.